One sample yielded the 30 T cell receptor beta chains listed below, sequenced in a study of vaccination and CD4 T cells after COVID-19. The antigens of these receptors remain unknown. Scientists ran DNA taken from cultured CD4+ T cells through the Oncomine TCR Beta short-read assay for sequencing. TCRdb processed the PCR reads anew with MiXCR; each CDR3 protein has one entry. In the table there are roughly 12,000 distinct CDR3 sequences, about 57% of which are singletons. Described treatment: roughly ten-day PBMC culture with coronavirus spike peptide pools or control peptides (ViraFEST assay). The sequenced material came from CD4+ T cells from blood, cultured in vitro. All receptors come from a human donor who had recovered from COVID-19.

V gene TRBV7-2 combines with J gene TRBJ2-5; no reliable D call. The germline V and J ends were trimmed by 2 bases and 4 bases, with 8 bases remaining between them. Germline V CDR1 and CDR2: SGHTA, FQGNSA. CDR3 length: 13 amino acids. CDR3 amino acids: CASSLTARETQYF. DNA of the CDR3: TGTGCCAGCAGCTTAACGGCGAGAGAGACCCAGTACTTC.

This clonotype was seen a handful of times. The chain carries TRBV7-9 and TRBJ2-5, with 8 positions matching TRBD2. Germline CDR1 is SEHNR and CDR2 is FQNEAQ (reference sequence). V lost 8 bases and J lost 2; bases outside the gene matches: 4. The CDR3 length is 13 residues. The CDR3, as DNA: TGTGCCAGCGTAGCGGGGTCACAAGAGACCCAGTACTTC. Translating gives CASVAGSQETQYF.

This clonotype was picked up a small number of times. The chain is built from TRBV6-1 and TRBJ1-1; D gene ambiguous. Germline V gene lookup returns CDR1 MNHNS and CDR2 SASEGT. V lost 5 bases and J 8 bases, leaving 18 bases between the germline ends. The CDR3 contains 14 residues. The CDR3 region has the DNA TGTGCCAGCAGTCGATCCTCGCCCCGCTCCGAAGCTTTCTTT. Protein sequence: CASSRSSPRSEAFF.

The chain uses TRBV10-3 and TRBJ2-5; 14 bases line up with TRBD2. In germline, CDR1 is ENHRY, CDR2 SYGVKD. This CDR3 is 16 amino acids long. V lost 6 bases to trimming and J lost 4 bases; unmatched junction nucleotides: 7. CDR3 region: CAISSGTSGSGETQYF. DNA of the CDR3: TGTGCCATCAGCTCCGGGACTAGCGGGAGCGGAGAGACCCAGTACTTC.

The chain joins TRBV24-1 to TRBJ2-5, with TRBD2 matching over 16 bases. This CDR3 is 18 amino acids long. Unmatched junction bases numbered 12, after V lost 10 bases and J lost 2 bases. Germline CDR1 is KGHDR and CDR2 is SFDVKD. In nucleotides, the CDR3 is TGTGCCACTTCCTCCCCGGGACTAGCGGGAGGGAGACAAGAGACCCAGTACTTC. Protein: CATSSPGLAGGRQETQYF.

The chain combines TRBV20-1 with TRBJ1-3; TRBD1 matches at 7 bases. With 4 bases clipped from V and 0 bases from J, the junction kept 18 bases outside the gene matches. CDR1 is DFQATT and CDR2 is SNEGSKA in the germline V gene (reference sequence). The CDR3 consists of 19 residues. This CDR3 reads CSAKRPGQTPPYSGNTIYF. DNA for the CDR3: TGCAGTGCTAAGAGACCGGGACAGACTCCTCCGTACTCTGGAAACACCATATATTTT.

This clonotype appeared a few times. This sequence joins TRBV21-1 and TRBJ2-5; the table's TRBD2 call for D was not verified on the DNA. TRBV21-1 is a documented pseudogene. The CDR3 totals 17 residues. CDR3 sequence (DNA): TGTGCCAGCAGCACCCGGGGGACTAGCGGGCTCCAAGAGACCCAGTACTTC. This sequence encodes CASSTRGTSGLQETQYF.

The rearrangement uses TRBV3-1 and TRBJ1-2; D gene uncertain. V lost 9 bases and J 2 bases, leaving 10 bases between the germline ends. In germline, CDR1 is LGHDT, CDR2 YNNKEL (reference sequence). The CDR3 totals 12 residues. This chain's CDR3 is CASSTGNYGYTF. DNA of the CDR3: TGTGCCAGTTCAACGGGGAACTATGGCTACACCTTC.

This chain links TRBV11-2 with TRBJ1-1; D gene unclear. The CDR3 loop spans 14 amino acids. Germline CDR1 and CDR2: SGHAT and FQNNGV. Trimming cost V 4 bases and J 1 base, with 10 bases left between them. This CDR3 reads CASSSNYRNTEAFF. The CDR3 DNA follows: TGTGCCAGCAGCTCCAACTACAGGAACACTGAAGCTTTCTTT. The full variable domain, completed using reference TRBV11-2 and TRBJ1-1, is EAGVAQSPRYKIIEKRQSVAFWCNPISGHATLYWYQQILGQGPKLLIQFQNNGVVDDSQLPKDRFSAERLKGVDSTLKIQPAKLEDSAVYLCASSSNYRNTEAFFGQGTRLTVV.

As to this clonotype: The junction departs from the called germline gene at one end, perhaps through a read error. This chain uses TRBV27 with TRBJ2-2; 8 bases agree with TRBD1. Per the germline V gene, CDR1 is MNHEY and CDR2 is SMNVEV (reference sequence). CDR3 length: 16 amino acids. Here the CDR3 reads CTSSLPNGQGSGELFF. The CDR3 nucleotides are TGCACCAGCAGTTTACCGAACGGACAGGGTTCCGGGGAGCTGTTTTTT.

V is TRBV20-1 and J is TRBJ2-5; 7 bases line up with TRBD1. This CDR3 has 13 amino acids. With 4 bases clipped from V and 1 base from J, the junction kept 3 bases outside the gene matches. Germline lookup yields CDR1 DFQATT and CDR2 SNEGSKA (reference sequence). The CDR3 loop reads CSAIYRGQETQYF. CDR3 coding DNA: TGCAGTGCTATTTACAGGGGCCAAGAGACCCAGTACTTC.

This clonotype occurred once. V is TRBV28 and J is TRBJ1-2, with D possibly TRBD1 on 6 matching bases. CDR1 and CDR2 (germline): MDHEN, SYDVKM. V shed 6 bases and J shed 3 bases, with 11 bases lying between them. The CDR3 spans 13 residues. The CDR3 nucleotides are TGTGCCAGCAGCGCACAGGGTGACTATGGCTACACCTTC. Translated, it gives CASSAQGDYGYTF.

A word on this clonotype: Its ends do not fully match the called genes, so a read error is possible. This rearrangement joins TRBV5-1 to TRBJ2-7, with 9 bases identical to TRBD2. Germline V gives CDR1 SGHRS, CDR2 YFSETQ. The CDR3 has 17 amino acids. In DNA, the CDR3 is TGCGCCAGCAGCTTGGCACGGGGTAGCGGGAGCTCCCACGAGCAGTACTTC. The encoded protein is CASSLARGSGSSHEQYF.

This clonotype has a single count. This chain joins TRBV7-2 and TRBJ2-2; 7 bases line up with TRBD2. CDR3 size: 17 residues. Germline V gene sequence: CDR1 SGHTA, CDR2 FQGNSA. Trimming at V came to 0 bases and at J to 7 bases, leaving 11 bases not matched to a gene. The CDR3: CASSLAVGLGRIGELFF. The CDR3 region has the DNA TGTGCCAGCAGCTTAGCCGTGGGACTCGGGAGGATCGGGGAGCTGTTTTTT.

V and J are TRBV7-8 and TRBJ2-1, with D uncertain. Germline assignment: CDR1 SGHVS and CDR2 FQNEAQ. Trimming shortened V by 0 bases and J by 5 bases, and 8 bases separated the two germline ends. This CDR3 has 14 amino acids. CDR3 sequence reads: CASSLAVSHNEQFF. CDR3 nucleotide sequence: TGTGCCAGCAGCTTAGCGGTCAGCCACAATGAGCAGTTCTTC.

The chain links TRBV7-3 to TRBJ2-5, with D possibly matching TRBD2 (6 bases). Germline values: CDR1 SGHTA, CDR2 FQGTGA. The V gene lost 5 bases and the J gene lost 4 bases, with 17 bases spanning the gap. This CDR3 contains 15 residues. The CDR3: CASSRDAGTLETQYF. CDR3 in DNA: TGTGCCAGCAGCCGTGACGCGGGAACTTTAGAGACCCAGTACTTC.

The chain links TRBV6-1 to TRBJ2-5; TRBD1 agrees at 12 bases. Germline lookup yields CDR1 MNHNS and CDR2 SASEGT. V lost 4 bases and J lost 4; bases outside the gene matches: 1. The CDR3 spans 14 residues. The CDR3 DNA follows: TGTGCCAGCAGTGCGGGACAGGGGGCAGAGACCCAGTACTTC. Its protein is CASSAGQGAETQYF.

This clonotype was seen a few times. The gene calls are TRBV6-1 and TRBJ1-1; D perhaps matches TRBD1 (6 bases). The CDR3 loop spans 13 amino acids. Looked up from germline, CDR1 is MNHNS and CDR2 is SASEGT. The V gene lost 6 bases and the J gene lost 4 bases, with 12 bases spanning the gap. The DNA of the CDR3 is TGTGCCAGCAGCTCAGACAGGCCCACTGAAGCTTTCTTT. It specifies CASSSDRPTEAFF.

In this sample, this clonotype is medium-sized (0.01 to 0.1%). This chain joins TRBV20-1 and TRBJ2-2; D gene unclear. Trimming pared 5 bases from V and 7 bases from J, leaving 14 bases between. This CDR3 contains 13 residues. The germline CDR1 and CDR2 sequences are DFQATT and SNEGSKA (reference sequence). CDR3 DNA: TGCAGTGCTCGATGGGGTAGCAGCGGGGAGCTGTTTTTT. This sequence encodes CSARWGSSGELFF.

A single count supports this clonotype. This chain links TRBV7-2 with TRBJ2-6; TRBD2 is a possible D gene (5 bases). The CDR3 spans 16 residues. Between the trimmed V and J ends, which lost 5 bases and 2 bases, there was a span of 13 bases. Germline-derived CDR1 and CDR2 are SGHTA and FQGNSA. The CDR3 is CASSKSTGTGANVLTF. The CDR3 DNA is TGTGCCAGCAGCAAATCGACGGGAACTGGGGCCAACGTCCTGACTTTC.

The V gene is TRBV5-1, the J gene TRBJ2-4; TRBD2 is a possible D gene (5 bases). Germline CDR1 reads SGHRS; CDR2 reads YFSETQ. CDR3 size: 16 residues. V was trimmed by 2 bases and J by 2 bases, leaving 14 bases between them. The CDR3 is CASSFGISGTKNIQYF. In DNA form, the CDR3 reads TGCGCCAGCAGCTTCGGGATATCGGGGACCAAAAACATTCAGTACTTC.

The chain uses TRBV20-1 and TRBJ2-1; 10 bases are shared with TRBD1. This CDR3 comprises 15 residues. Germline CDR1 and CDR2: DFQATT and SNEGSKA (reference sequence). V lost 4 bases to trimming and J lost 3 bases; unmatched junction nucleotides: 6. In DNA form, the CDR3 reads TGCAGTGCTACTCGACAGGGGGCGGTCTACAATGAGCAGTTCTTC. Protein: CSATRQGAVYNEQFF.

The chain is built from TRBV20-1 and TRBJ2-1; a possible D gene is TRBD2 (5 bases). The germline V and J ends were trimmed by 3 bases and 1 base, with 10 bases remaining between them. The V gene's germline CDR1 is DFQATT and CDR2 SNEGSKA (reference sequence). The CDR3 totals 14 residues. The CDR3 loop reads CSASSWRSYNEQFF. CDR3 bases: TGCAGTGCTAGCAGTTGGAGGTCCTACAATGAGCAGTTCTTC.

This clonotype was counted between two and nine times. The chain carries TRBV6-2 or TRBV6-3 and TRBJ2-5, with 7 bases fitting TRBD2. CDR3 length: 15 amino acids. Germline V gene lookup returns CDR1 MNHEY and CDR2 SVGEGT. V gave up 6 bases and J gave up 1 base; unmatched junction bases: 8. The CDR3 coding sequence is TGTGCCAGCAGGCGCATCGGCGGGGGCCAAGAGACCCAGTACTTC. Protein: CASRRIGGGQETQYF.

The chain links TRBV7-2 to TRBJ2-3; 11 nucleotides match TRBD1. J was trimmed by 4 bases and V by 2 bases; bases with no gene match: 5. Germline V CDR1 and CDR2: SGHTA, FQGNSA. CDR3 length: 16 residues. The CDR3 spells CASSLFPGQGADTQYF. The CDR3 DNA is TGTGCCAGCAGCTTATTCCCGGGACAGGGGGCAGATACGCAGTATTTT.

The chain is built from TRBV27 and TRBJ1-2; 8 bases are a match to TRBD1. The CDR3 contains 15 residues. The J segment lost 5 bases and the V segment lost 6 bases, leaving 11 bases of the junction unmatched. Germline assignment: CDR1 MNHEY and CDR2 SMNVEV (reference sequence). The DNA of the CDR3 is TGTGCCAGCAGCCCCACCGGGACAGGAGCGTATGGCTACACCTTC. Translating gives CASSPTGTGAYGYTF.

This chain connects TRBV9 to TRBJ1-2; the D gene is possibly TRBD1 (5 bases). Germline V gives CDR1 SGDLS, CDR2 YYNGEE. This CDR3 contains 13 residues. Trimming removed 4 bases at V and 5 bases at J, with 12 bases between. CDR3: CASSPGTAYGYTF. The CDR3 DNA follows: TGTGCCAGCAGCCCAGGGACTGCTTATGGCTACACCTTC.

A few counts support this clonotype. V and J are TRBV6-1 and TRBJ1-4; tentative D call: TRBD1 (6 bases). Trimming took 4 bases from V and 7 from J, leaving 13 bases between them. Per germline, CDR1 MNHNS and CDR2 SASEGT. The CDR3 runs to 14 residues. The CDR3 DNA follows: TGTGCCAGCAGTGTATGGGGGCAAACTGAAAAACTGTTTTTT. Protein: CASSVWGQTEKLFF.

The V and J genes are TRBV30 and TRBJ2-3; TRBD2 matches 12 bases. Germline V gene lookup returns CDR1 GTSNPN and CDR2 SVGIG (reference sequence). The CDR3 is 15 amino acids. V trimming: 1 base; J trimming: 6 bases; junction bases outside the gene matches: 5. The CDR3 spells CAWSGTSGARDTQYF. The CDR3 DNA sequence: TGTGCCTGGAGTGGGACTAGCGGGGCTAGGGATACGCAGTATTTT.

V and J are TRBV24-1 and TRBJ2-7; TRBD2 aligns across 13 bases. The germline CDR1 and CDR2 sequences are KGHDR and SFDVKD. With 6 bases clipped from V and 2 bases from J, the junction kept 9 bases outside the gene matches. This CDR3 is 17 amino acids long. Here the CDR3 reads CATSQTPGLAGAYEQYF. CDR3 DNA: TGTGCCACCAGTCAAACTCCCGGACTAGCGGGGGCCTACGAGCAGTACTTC.